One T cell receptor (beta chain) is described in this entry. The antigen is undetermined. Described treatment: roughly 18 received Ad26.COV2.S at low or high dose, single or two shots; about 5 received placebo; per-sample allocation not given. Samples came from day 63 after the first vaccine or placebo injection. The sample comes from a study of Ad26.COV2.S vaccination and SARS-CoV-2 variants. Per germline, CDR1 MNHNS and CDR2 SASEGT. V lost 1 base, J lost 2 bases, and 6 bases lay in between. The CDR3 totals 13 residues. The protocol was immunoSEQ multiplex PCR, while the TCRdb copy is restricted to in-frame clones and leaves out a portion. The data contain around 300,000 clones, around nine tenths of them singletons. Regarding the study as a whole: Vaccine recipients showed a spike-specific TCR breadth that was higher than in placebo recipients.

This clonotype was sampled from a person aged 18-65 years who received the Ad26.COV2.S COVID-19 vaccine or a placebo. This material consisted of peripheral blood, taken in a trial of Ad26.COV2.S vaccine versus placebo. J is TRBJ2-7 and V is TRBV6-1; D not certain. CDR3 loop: CASSEGDPYEQYF. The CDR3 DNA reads TGTGCCAGCAGTGAAGGGGATCCCTACGAGCAGTACTTC.